This T cell receptor (beta chain) was documented in a study of response to subunit inactivated influenza vaccine. Study results and limitations: A suggestion made by the authors is that each seasonal influenza vaccination recruits few new T cells.

Comment on this clonotype: What it recognizes is unknown.

V trimming: 6 bases; J trimming: 4 bases; junction bases outside the gene matches: 18. CDR3 size: 18 residues. TCRdb recomputed calls from the RT-PCR reads with MiXCR, one row per CDR3 protein. The sample has fewer than 600,000 distinct CDR3 sequences, roughly 7.6% seen once. J is TRBJ1-5 and V is TRBV12-3 or TRBV12-4; 7 bases are shared with TRBD1. This clonotype was obtained from a man between 50 and 75 years old who received an inactivated influenza vaccine. Here the sequenced sample was PBMCs from blood, taken less than 30 months after vaccination. The CDR3 DNA is TGTGCCAGCAGCGAAGCCCGGACAGGTTATCTTATTAATCAGCCCCAGCATTTT. Protein sequence: CASSEARTGYLINQPQHF.